This T cell receptor (beta chain) originates from a study of response to subunit inactivated influenza vaccine. A single record per CDR3 protein comes from TCRdb applying MiXCR to the RT-PCR reads. The sample consists of 530,000 or so distinct CDR3 sequences, 12% to 15% of them appearing once. Many counts were recorded for this clonotype. Trimming shortened V by 1 base and J by 0 bases, and 8 bases separated the two germline ends. The CDR3 consists of 15 residues. Germline CDR1 MDHEN, CDR2 SYDVKM. This clonotype was sampled from a man between 45 and 60 years old who received an inactivated influenza vaccine. The chain joins TRBV28 to TRBJ2-3; D is uncertain. The sample in question was PBMCs from blood, obtained roughly 12 days after vaccination. The CDR3 bases are TGTGCCAGCAGTTTATTAGCAGTCAGCACAGATACGCAGTATTTT. Translated: CASSLLAVSTDTQYF.